This paragraph reports one T cell receptor (beta chain). Its cognate antigen is unknown. An end of the junction differs from the germline gene, which may be a read error. The sample originates from a study of T-cell memory formation after mild COVID-19. The CDR3 has 15 residues. Germline V lookup: CDR1 SGHVS, CDR2 FQNEAQ. MiXCR was run by TCRdb on the 5' RACE reads, yielding one entry per CDR3 protein. The sample lists about 560,000 distinct CDR3 sequences, 20% to 25% seen once, with around 9.2% in the top ten. Study-wide points: Contracting clones localized mainly to CM and EM when CD4+ and mainly to EMRA when CD8+.

This chain joins TRBV7-8 and TRBJ2-1; 11 bases match TRBD2. Sequenced sample: PBMCs or a T cell subset sorted from them (not recorded which). The sequence was collected from an adult woman who had mild COVID-19 (a few samples of this study predate the infection). Cell type and time point are not known. The CDR3 sequence: CASRLAGGSYNEQFF. The CDR3 DNA reads TGTGCCAGCAGGTTAGCGGGGGGGTCCTACAATGAGCAGTTCTTC.